This T cell receptor beta chain was documented in a study of neoadjuvant anti-PD-1 for oral cavity cancer. Study-level background: Patients without progression received a fourth nivolumab dose around day 43, then surgical resection on days 50-56. Findings of the study overall: Higher pretreatment blood Treg/Th17 ratios correlated with higher pretreatment blood and lower post-treatment tumor TCRbeta clonality.

Generated by immunoSEQ multiplex PCR, the TCRdb table keeps only in-frame clones and is missing some. The sample lists 60,000 to 80,000 clones, around 85% occurring once. Cohort: HPV-negative, locally advanced oral cavity squamous cell carcinoma patients. J lost 5 bases, V lost 3 bases, and 1 base had no gene match. The CDR3 runs to 15 residues. Germline CDR1 LNHDA, CDR2 SQIVND (reference sequence). Notes on this clone: Its target is unknown.

The receptor was derived from a person between 40 and 85 years old with oral cavity squamous cell carcinoma. The V and J genes are TRBV19 and TRBJ1-6; 10 bases match TRBD1. Material: PBMCs, obtained before nivolumab (anti-PD-1) treatment. DNA for the CDR3: TGTGCCAGTAGTATGGGACAGGGGAATAATTCACCCCTCCACTTT. This encodes CASSMGQGNNSPLHF.